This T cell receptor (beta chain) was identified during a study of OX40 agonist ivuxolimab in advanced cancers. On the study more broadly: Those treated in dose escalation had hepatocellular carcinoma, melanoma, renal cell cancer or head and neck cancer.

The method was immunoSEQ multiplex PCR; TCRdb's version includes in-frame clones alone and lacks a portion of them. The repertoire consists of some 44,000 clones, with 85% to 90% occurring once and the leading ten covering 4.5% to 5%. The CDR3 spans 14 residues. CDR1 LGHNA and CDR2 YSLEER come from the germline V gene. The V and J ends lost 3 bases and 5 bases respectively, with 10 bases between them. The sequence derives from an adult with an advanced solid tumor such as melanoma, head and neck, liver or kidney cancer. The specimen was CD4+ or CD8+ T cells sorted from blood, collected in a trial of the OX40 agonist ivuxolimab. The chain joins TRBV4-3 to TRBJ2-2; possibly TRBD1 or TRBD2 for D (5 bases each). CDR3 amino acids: CASSQGTGTGELFF. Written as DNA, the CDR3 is TGCGCCAGCAGCCAGGGGACGGGAACCGGGGAGCTGTTTTTT.